This T cell receptor beta chain stems from a study of T cell clones after liver transplantation. Study-level points and caveats: Small, mixed patient groups and varying post-transplant times limit these conclusions.

Thawed unstimulated PBMCs were FACS-sorted by CD3, CD4 and CD8 into two populations. This clone showed up just a few times. Its antigen is currently unknown. This table comes from immunoSEQ multiplex PCR, and its TCRdb copy is limited to in-frame clones, with some not included. Among 77,000 or so clones listed, 75% to 90% were seen once. The sequencing here drew on CD4+ T cells from blood, taken 12 months after liver transplant. This TCR was sampled from a human patient who received a liver transplant. The T cells may partly be graft donor cells.

In DNA, the CDR3 is TGTGCCAGCAGCTTCCCCAAACATGGCGACACTGAAGCTTTCTTT. This translates into CASSFPKHGDTEAFF. This sequence joins TRBV12-1 and TRBJ1-1. TRBV12-1 is assigned pseudogene status. The CDR3 has 15 amino acids.